The rows below give T cell receptor beta chains drawn from one sample of a study of blood T cell repertoires in COVID-19. Repertoires were generated with immunoSEQ multiplex PCR, while TCRdb's copy carries only in-frame clones and drops some. This table has hundreds of thousands of clones, 86% appearing once. Sequencing was carried out using peripheral blood. These receptors all stem from a woman aged 25-40 years with active or convalescent COVID-19. CDR3s include the opening cysteine and the closing phenylalanine or tryptophan. The D gene is left open where the match is weak. Size tells how often a clone was seen (once, few, many) or the class of an expanded clone, and some rows leave it out.

size	V	J	D	DNA	CDR3
NA	TRBV7-2	TRBJ1-1	NA	TGTGCCAGCAGCATACAACAGGAGAACACTGAAGCTTTCTTT	CASSIQQENTEAFF
NA	TRBV18	TRBJ2-7	TRBD1	TGTGCCAGCTCACCACCGGGACAGCTATACGAGCAGTACTTC	CASSPPGQLYEQYF
NA	TRBV20-1	TRBJ2-7	TRBD2	TGCAGTGCTGGTGGGACTAGCGGGACCGAGCAGTACTTC	CSAGGTSGTEQYF
once	TRBV7-2	TRBJ1-2	NA	TGTGCCAGCAGCAATCAGGGCTATGGCTACACCTTC	CASSNQGYGYTF
NA	TRBV3-1/TRBV3-2	TRBJ2-7	NA	TGTGCCAGCAGCCGGGAGACAGGACCCAGCTCCTACGAGCAGTACTTC	CASSRETGPSSYEQYF
NA	TRBV19	TRBJ1-1	NA	TGTGCCAGTAGTAGAGGGTTTGGCGCTATGAACACTGAAGCTTTCTTT	CASSRGFGAMNTEAFF
NA	TRBV3-1/TRBV3-2	TRBJ2-1	TRBD2	TGTGCCAGCAGCCAAGATCCCCTAGCGGAGCCCTACAATGAGCAGTTCTTC	CASSQDPLAEPYNEQFF
NA	TRBV19	TRBJ1-5	NA	TGTGCCAGTAGGGCCTATCGGCAGGCCGATCAGCCCCAGCATTTT	CASRAYRQADQPQHF
NA	TRBV7-6	TRBJ2-5	NA	TGTGCCAGCAGCGATCCTCTAGAGTGGGCCCAGTACTTC	CASSDPLEWAQYF
once	TRBV14	TRBJ2-2	TRBD1	TGTGCCAGCAGCCAAGAAGTTGGACAGGGGGGGTACACCGGGGAGCTGTTTTTT	CASSQEVGQGGYTGELFF
few	TRBV29-1	TRBJ2-2	NA	TGCAGCGTTGACAGGGCTAACACCGGGGAGCTGTTTTTT	CSVDRANTGELFF
NA	TRBV9	TRBJ2-2	TRBD1	TGTGCCAGCAGCGTTTCAACAGGGGACGCCGGGGAGCTGTTTTTT	CASSVSTGDAGELFF
NA	TRBV9	TRBJ2-5	NA	TGTGCCAGCAGCACAAACCAAGAGACCCAGTACTTC	CASSTNQETQYF
NA	TRBV29-1	TRBJ2-7	NA	TGCCCGGAGGGAGCCAGTAATTACGAGCAGTACTTC	CPEGASNYEQYF
NA	TRBV6-5	TRBJ2-1	TRBD2	TGTGCCAGCACGGGCGGGAGATCCTACAATGAGCAGTTCTTC	CASTGGRSYNEQFF
NA	TRBV2	TRBJ2-5	NA	TGTGCCAGCAGTCCGACTGCCGCTGAGACCCAGTACTTC	CASSPTAAETQYF
NA	TRBV4-1	TRBJ2-7	NA	TGCGCCAGCAGCCAAGATAAGGACAACACTCCCTACGAGCAGTACTTC	CASSQDKDNTPYEQYF
NA	TRBV19	TRBJ2-7	TRBD1	TGTGCCAGTTCTCCTACCGACAGGGCCTACGAGCAGTACTTC	CASSPTDRAYEQYF
NA	TRBV5-4	TRBJ1-1	TRBD1	TGTGCCAGCAGCCAGAAAACAGGGGAGAGGGCTGAAGCTTTCTTT	CASSQKTGERAEAFF
NA	TRBV4-1	TRBJ1-2	NA	TGCGCCAGCAGCCAAGATTGGCGGACAGACTCTAACTATGGCTACACCTTC	CASSQDWRTDSNYGYTF
NA	TRBV5-4	TRBJ2-1	TRBD2	TGTGCCAGCAGCTTAACTAGCGGGGGGGGAAATGAGCAGTTCTTC	CASSLTSGGGNEQFF
NA	TRBV7-9	TRBJ1-1	NA	TGTGCCAGCAGCCCCCCCGGGAACACTGAAGCTTTCTTT	CASSPPGNTEAFF
NA	TRBV5-1	TRBJ1-2	NA	TGCGCCAGCAGCTTGGATGAAGGAGCCCCGGTCTATGGCTACACCTTC	CASSLDEGAPVYGYTF
NA	TRBV7-7	TRBJ2-5	TRBD2	TGTGCCAGCAGCTTACAACTAGCGAGTAAGGAGACCCAGTACTTC	CASSLQLASKETQYF
NA	TRBV5-1	TRBJ2-2	NA	TGCGCCAGCAGCTTGGCCCTTGCGAACACCGGGGAGCTGTTTTTT	CASSLALANTGELFF
NA	TRBV7-6	TRBJ2-3	TRBD2	TGTGCCAGCAGCTTAGGAGCGGGGGGCCACACAGATACGCAGTATTTT	CASSLGAGGHTDTQYF
once	TRBV27	TRBJ2-7	NA	TGTGCCAGCAGTTTGGGCAGGGGGGACTACGAGCAGTACTTC	CASSLGRGDYEQYF
few	TRBV5-1	TRBJ1-2	TRBD1	TGCGCCAGCAGCCGCACGGGACAGGAAAACTATGGCTACACCTTC	CASSRTGQENYGYTF
few	TRBV7-2	TRBJ1-1	NA	TGTGCCAGCAGCTCCTGGGTGGGGGGTCCCACTGAAGCTTTCTTT	CASSSWVGGPTEAFF
NA	TRBV19	TRBJ1-1	NA	TGTGCCAGTAGTAAAGCTCGAGGGATGAACACTGAAGCTTTCTTT	CASSKARGMNTEAFF
NA	TRBV4-1	TRBJ2-7	TRBD1	TGCGCCAGCAGCCAAAAACAGGGGTGGCCCTACGAGCAGTACTTC	CASSQKQGWPYEQYF
NA	TRBV25-1	TRBJ2-1	NA	TGTGCCAGCAGTGAGAGGACTTACAATGAGCAGTTCTTC	CASSERTYNEQFF
NA	TRBV19	TRBJ1-2	NA	TGTGCCAGTAGTTCCACAGGGATAGGCCACTTC	CASSSTGIGHF
NA	TRBV1	TRBJ1-1	NA	TGCACCAGCCGGACAGTCATGAACACTGAAGCTTTCTTT	CTSRTVMNTEAFF
NA	TRBV11-2	TRBJ2-3	TRBD1	TGTGCCAGCAGCTCAAGACCCGGGACAGGGTTCGCAGATACGCAGTATTTT	CASSSRPGTGFADTQYF
NA	TRBV11-3	TRBJ2-1	TRBD1	TGTGCCAGCAGCTCAGGGGGCCATGAGCAGTTCTTC	CASSSGGHEQFF
NA	TRBV21-1	TRBJ1-1	NA	TGTGCCAGCAGTTCAAAAGCGCCCCAGGGAAGCAACACTGAAGCTTTCTTT	CASSSKAPQGSNTEAFF
once	TRBV14	TRBJ2-3	TRBD1	TGTGCCAGCAGCCAAGGTCCCCGGGACAGGGGCCCCACAGATACGCAGTATTTT	CASSQGPRDRGPTDTQYF
NA	TRBV10-3	TRBJ1-2	TRBD1	TGTGCCATCAGTGAGTTCGGACAGGGCCTTGAAGGCTACACCTTC	CAISEFGQGLEGYTF
NA	TRBV27	TRBJ1-4	TRBD1	TGTGCCAGCAGTCTGGGACAGGGCCTTGAAAAACTGTTTTTT	CASSLGQGLEKLFF
NA	TRBV19	TRBJ1-5	TRBD1	TGTGCCAGTAGTGGGACAGGGGTTTACAATCAGCCCCAGCATTTT	CASSGTGVYNQPQHF
few	TRBV4-2	TRBJ2-7	TRBD1	TGTGCCAGCAGCCAATTCGGGACAGGGGAGGACTACGAGCAGTACTTC	CASSQFGTGEDYEQYF
NA	TRBV29-1	TRBJ1-1	TRBD1	TGCAGCGTCCCCGGGACAGGGTTTAACACTGAAGCTTTCTTT	CSVPGTGFNTEAFF
NA	TRBV5-1	TRBJ2-5	TRBD1	TGCGCCAGCACCACCGCAGGGGGCAGGCCGCAGGAGACCCAGTACTTC	CASTTAGGRPQETQYF
once	TRBV13	TRBJ2-1	TRBD2	TGTGCCAGCAGCTTAGAACGTCTAGCGGGGGGGCGAGAGCAGTTCTTC	CASSLERLAGGREQFF
few	TRBV6-5	TRBJ1-1	TRBD1	TGTGCCAGCAGTTACACAGGGGGAGGTGGGACTGAAGCTTTCTTT	CASSYTGGGGTEAFF
NA	TRBV19	TRBJ1-2	NA	TGTGCCAGTAGTATGCGGGAGGGGCCGAGCTATGGCTACACCTTC	CASSMREGPSYGYTF
NA	TRBV20-1	TRBJ1-4	NA	TGCAGTGCTAGACGGGGGGAAAAACTGTTTTTT	CSARRGEKLFF
NA	TRBV30	TRBJ1-6	NA	TGTGCCTGGGGAAGGACGGGGGGGAATTCACCCCTCCACTTT	CAWGRTGGNSPLHF
NA	TRBV5-8	TRBJ1-6	TRBD1	TGTGCCAGCAGCTCGTTGGGACAGGCTAATTCACCCCTCCACTTT	CASSSLGQANSPLHF
NA	TRBV5-1	TRBJ2-2	NA	TGCGCCAGCAGCCTGGCGGGACAGACGGACTACACCGGGGAGCTGTTTTTT	CASSLAGQTDYTGELFF